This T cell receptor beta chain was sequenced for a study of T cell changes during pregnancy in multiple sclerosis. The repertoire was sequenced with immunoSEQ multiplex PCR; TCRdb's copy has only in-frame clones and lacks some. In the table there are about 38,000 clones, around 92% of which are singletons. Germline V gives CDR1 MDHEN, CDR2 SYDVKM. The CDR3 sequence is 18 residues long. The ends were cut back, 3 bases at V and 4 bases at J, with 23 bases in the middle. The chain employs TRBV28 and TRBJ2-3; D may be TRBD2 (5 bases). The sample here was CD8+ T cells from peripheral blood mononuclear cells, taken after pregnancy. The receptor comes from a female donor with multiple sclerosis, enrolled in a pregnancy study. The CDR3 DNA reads TGTGCCAGCAGTTTTCCGGACTTGGAGTCAGGTCCCGCAGATACGCAGTATTTT. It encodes CASSFPDLESGPADTQYF.